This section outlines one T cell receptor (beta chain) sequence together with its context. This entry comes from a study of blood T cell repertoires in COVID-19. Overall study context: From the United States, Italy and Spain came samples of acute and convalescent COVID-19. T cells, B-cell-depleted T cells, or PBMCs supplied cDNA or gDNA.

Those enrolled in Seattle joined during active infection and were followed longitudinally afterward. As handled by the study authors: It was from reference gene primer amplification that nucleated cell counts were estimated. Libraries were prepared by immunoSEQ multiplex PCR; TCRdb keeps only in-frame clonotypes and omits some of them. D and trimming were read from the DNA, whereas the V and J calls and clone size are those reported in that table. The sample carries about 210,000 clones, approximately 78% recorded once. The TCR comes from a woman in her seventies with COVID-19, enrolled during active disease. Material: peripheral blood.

CDR3 region: CASSLAGNSPLHF. The DNA for the CDR3 is TGCGCCAGCAGCTTGGCGGGGAATTCACCCCTCCACTTT. This sequence joins TRBV5-1 and TRBJ1-6; unclear D gene. The V end was cut by 0 bases, the J end by 7 bases, with 5 bases between. This CDR3 comprises 13 residues. CDR1 and CDR2 from the germline V gene are SGHRS and YFSETQ.